This T cell receptor (beta chain) was retrieved from a study of T cell responses to AZD1222 COVID-19 vaccine. Overall study findings and caveats: Reports indicate that nearly half of spike-specific TCRs are directed at unmutated variant regions. CD4 TCRs covered the whole spike, strongest at regions 160-218 and 743-854.

The repertoire was sequenced with immunoSEQ multiplex PCR; TCRdb's copy has only in-frame clones and lacks some. This table holds over 95,000 clones, roughly 85% found once. With regard to this clone: What it recognizes is unknown.

The CDR3 is 13 amino acids. Per the germline V gene, CDR1 is SGHAT and CDR2 is FQNNGV. Deletions cut 5 bases from V and 5 bases from J, with 12 bases between. The sequence was obtained from an adult in good health. The V and J genes are TRBV11-2 and TRBJ1-2; weak D call: TRBD1 (6 bases). The specimen was peripheral blood, collected on day 0 of AZD1222 vaccination. DNA for the CDR3: TGTGCCAGCAGCCCTTCAGGGGTTTATGGCTACACCTTC. Its translation is CASSPSGVYGYTF.